The 9 T cell receptor beta chains listed next were all sequenced from one sample in a study of blood T cell repertoires in COVID-19. The method was immunoSEQ multiplex PCR; TCRdb's version includes in-frame clones alone and lacks a portion of them. The sample consists of a few hundred thousand clones, around 84% of them appearing once. The specimen sequenced was peripheral blood. The receptors were sampled from a woman of 80 years or more with active or convalescent COVID-19.

V is TRBV7-2 and J is TRBJ1-2; D is uncertain. The CDR3 is made up of 16 amino acids. In germline, CDR1 is SGHTA, CDR2 FQGNSA. With 0 bases removed from V and 7 bases from J, the gap between germline ends came to 18 bases. CDR3 DNA sequence: TGTGCCAGCAGCTTAGCGGTTGGGAGGGCGATGCCTGGCTACACCTTC. It specifies CASSLAVGRAMPGYTF.

CDR3 DNA sequence: TGTGCCAGCAGCTTAGCGCACCAAGGACTAGCGGCCGGGGAGCTGTTTTTT. It is translated as CASSLAHQGLAAGELFF. V and J are TRBV11-1 and TRBJ2-2; TRBD2 agrees at 10 bases. In germline, CDR1 is SGHAT, CDR2 FQDESV (reference sequence). V gave up 0 bases and J gave up 6 bases; unmatched junction bases: 7. The length of the CDR3 is 17 residues.

The chain uses TRBV28 and TRBJ1-3; TRBD1 aligns across 12 bases. Trimming at V came to 6 bases and at J to 4 bases, leaving 7 bases not matched to a gene. The CDR3 sequence is 16 residues long. Germline lookup yields CDR1 MDHEN and CDR2 SYDVKM. CDR3 DNA sequence: TGTGCCAGCAGGCCCGGGACAGGGGGCTCCGGAAACACCATATATTTT. It yields the protein CASRPGTGGSGNTIYF.

This clone was seen a handful of times. This CDR3 reads CASSYSTYITEAFF. CDR3 DNA: TGTGCCAGCAGTTACTCGACATATATCACTGAAGCTTTCTTT. The genes are TRBV6-5 and TRBJ1-1; no clear D. V shed 0 bases and J shed 4 bases, with 9 bases lying between them. The germline V gene encodes CDR1 MNHEY and CDR2 SVGAGI. The CDR3 has 14 amino acids.

The chain employs TRBV18 and TRBJ2-5, with 8 bases lining up with TRBD2. With V trimmed by 3 bases and J by 4 bases, 4 bases remained unmatched. Per the germline V gene, CDR1 is KGHSH and CDR2 is LQKENI. The length of the CDR3 is 14 residues. The CDR3 spells CASSPALAGETQYF. The CDR3 DNA follows: TGTGCCAGCTCACCCGCCCTAGCGGGAGAGACCCAGTACTTC.

J is TRBJ2-7 and V is TRBV18; TRBD2 might be the D (6 bases). CDR1 and CDR2 from the germline V gene are KGHSH and LQKENI. With 2 bases removed from V and 5 bases from J, the gap between germline ends came to 22 bases. The CDR3 runs 17 residues. The CDR3 DNA follows: TGTGCCAGCTCACCAGGGAAGGGACGGGGGAAGACCGACGAGCAGTACTTC. Translation: CASSPGKGRGKTDEQYF.

The V gene is TRBV3-1 (or the pseudogene TRBV3-2), the J gene TRBJ2-1; 7 bases agree with TRBD1. Germline V gene sequence: CDR1 LGHDT, CDR2 YNNKEL (reference sequence). The V and J ends lost 3 bases and 1 base, in that order; junction bases with no gene match: 6. The CDR3 has 16 amino acids. In nucleotides, the CDR3 is TGTGCCAGCAGCCAGAGGGGGCGCGGGTCCTACAATGAGCAGTTCTTC. Translation: CASSQRGRGSYNEQFF.

The chain carries TRBV5-8 and TRBJ2-7; TRBD1 matches at 9 bases. The CDR3 has 13 residues. The V gene's germline CDR1 is SGHTS and CDR2 YDEGEE. V lost 9 bases to trimming and J lost 6 bases; unmatched junction nucleotides: 10. CDR3 nucleotides: TGTGCCACCAACCGGGACAGGGCTGCCGAGCAGTACTTC. It codes for CATNRDRAAEQYF.

The chain carries TRBV9 and TRBJ1-1; the match to TRBD1 covers 7 bases. The V gene's germline CDR1 is SGDLS and CDR2 YYNGEE. J gave up 0 bases and V 0 bases, and 5 bases lay outside the gene matches. The CDR3 covers 16 residues. This CDR3 reads CASSVGGTAMNTEAFF. The DNA for the CDR3 is TGTGCCAGCAGCGTAGGCGGGACAGCCATGAACACTGAAGCTTTCTTT.